A selection of T cell receptor beta chains follows, all from one sample in a study of early T cells in non-severe SARS-CoV-2 infection. TCRdb analysed the 5' RACE reads with MiXCR anew, one entry per CDR3 protein. This sample has about 30,000 distinct CDR3 sequences, with approximately 5% found just once. The sequenced material came from whole blood. The source of these receptors is an adult who was a healthcare worker with PCR-confirmed SARS-CoV-2 infection or an uninfected control (not recorded which). Both conserved end residues are part of each CDR3. The D gene is left open where the match is weak. Clone size is given for some rows only: seen once, a few or many times, or a class if the clone is expanded.

CDR3: CASSPPGLSYNEQFF; DNA: TGTGCCAGCAGTCCCCCGGGTCTGTCCTACAATGAGCAGTTCTTC; J: TRBJ2-1; size: many; D: .; V: TRBV11-2
CDR3: CASRLTRPSNTEAFF; DNA: TGTGCCAGTAGACTAACCCGCCCCTCTAACACTGAAGCTTTCTTT; J: TRBJ1-1; size: many; D: .; V: TRBV19
CDR3: CASSLDPQGNEQFF; DNA: TGTGCCAGCAGCTTAGATCCGCAGGGAAATGAGCAGTTCTTC; J: TRBJ2-1; size: medium-sized; D: .; V: TRBV11-3
CDR3: CASSYHPGETQYF; DNA: TGTGCCAGCAGCTACCACCCAGGGGAGACCCAGTACTTC; J: TRBJ2-5; size: many; D: .; V: TRBV7-3
CDR3: CASSSNPGSEQYF; DNA: TGTGCCAGCAGCTCGAACCCAGGCTCCGAGCAGTACTTC; J: TRBJ2-7; size: .; D: .; V: TRBV5-6
CDR3: CASSPRGPTGETQYF; DNA: TGTGCCAGCAGCCCTCGGGGGCCAACTGGGGAGACCCAGTACTTC; J: TRBJ2-5; size: many; D: .; V: TRBV11-2
CDR3: CASSPLRGGPSDTQYF; DNA: TGTGCCAGCTCCCCATTACGCGGGGGGCCATCGGATACGCAGTATTTT; J: TRBJ2-3; size: many; D: TRBD2; V: TRBV2
CDR3: CASSVVERGTLDTQYF; DNA: TGTGCCAGCAGCGTAGTCGAGCGGGGGACCCTAGATACGCAGTATTTT; J: TRBJ2-3; size: .; D: TRBD2; V: TRBV9
CDR3: CSAASGQGTVNTEAFF; DNA: TGCAGTGCCGCAAGCGGACAGGGTACCGTGAACACTGAAGCTTTCTTT; J: TRBJ1-1; size: many; D: TRBD1; V: TRBV20-1
CDR3: CASSLAGGQPQHF; DNA: TGTGCCAGCAGCTTAGCTGGGGGGCAGCCCCAGCATTTT; J: TRBJ1-5; size: many; D: .; V: TRBV7-2
CDR3: CSAMTEGAYNQPQHF; DNA: TGCAGTGCTATGACCGAGGGGGCCTACAATCAGCCCCAGCATTTT; J: TRBJ1-5; size: many; D: TRBD1; V: TRBV20-1
CDR3: CASSAGQDTGELFF; DNA: TGTGCCAGCAGTGCGGGACAGGACACCGGGGAGCTGTTTTTT; J: TRBJ2-2; size: many; D: TRBD1; V: TRBV5-4
CDR3: CAIRGPGTSETQYF; DNA: TGTGCCATCAGGGGCCCCGGGACTAGCGAGACCCAGTACTTC; J: TRBJ2-5; size: .; D: TRBD2; V: TRBV10-3
CDR3: CASTMAEIVETQYF; DNA: TGTGCCAGCACCATGGCAGAAATAGTGGAGACCCAGTACTTC; J: TRBJ2-5; size: many; D: .; V: TRBV6-6
CDR3: CASSAANTEAFF; DNA: TGCGCCAGCAGTGCCGCGAACACTGAAGCTTTCTTT; J: TRBJ1-1; size: .; D: .; V: TRBV10-1
CDR3: CASRRARMTGTSNTGELFF; DNA: TGTGCCAGCAGACGCGCCCGCATGACCGGGACTAGCAACACCGGGGAGCTGTTTTTT; J: TRBJ2-2; size: many; D: TRBD2; V: TRBV13
CDR3: CAWSVGLLGEGNYGYTF; DNA: TGTGCCTGGAGTGTTGGCCTCTTGGGTGAGGGAAACTATGGCTACACCTTC; J: TRBJ1-2; size: few; D: .; V: TRBV30
CDR3: CASRGQSYNEQFF; DNA: TGTGCCAGCAGAGGACAGTCCTACAATGAGCAGTTCTTC; J: TRBJ2-1; size: many; D: .; V: TRBV14
CDR3: CASSLDFYDGQALQPQHF; DNA: TGTGCCAGCAGCTTAGATTTCTACGACGGCCAGGCCCTCCAGCCCCAGCATTTT; J: TRBJ1-5; size: many; D: .; V: TRBV11-2
CDR3: CASRSGQGVDTQYF; DNA: TGCGCCAGCAGATCGGGACAGGGGGTAGATACGCAGTATTTT; J: TRBJ2-3; size: many; D: TRBD1; V: TRBV5-1
CDR3: CASSLRTSNEKLFF; DNA: TGTGCCAGCAGCCTAAGGACCTCTAATGAAAAACTGTTTTTT; J: TRBJ1-4; size: .; D: .; V: TRBV5-5
CDR3: CASSPARSSGGASGANVLTF; DNA: TGTGCCAGCAGCCCTGCCCGGTCTAGCGGGGGGGCCTCTGGGGCCAACGTCCTGACTTTC; J: TRBJ2-6; size: many; D: TRBD2; V: TRBV7-7
CDR3: CASSRLEGNHEQYF; DNA: TGTGCCAGCAGCCGACTTGAGGGGAACCACGAGCAGTACTTC; J: TRBJ2-7; size: many; D: .; V: TRBV11-2
CDR3: CASKRSIAKRGASTDTQYF; DNA: TGTGCCAGCAAGCGGTCCATCGCTAAAAGGGGGGCAAGCACAGATACGCAGTATTTT; J: TRBJ2-3; size: .; D: .; V: TRBV5-4
CDR3: CASSYRAVRTDTQYF; DNA: TGTGCCAGCAGCTACAGGGCGGTGAGAACAGATACGCAGTATTTT; J: TRBJ2-3; size: .; D: .; V: TRBV7-2
CDR3: CASSPRYLTSGGPTDTQYF; DNA: TGTGCCAGCAGCCCACGATATCTAACTAGCGGGGGACCCACAGATACGCAGTATTTT; J: TRBJ2-3; size: .; D: TRBD2; V: TRBV5-6
CDR3: CASSASGVETQYF; DNA: TGTGCCAGCAGTGCTAGCGGGGTTGAGACCCAGTACTTC; J: TRBJ2-5; size: .; D: TRBD2; V: TRBV12-3/TRBV12-4
CDR3: CSGQGRVWSGYTF; DNA: TGCAGTGGACAGGGTAGGGTATGGAGTGGCTACACCTTC; J: TRBJ1-2; size: .; D: TRBD1; V: TRBV20-1
CDR3: CASSRTGSSNQPQHF; DNA: TGTGCCAGCAGTCGTACCGGGTCTAGCAATCAGCCCCAGCATTTT; J: TRBJ1-5; size: few; D: .; V: TRBV27
CDR3: CASSFSGRETQYF; DNA: TGTGCCAGCAGCTTTAGCGGGAGAGAGACCCAGTACTTC; J: TRBJ2-5; size: many; D: TRBD2; V: TRBV7-6
CDR3: CASSATGTGANVLTF; DNA: TGTGCCAGCAGCGCGACAGGGACTGGGGCCAACGTCCTGACTTTC; J: TRBJ2-6; size: many; D: TRBD1; V: TRBV7-9
CDR3: CASSLTGAGDNSPLHF; DNA: TGTGCCAGCAGCTTAACTGGGGCAGGGGATAATTCACCCCTCCACTTT; J: TRBJ1-6; size: many; D: .; V: TRBV7-6
CDR3: CASSSQGDYEQYF; DNA: TGTGCCAGCAGCTCACAGGGGGACTACGAGCAGTACTTC; J: TRBJ2-7; size: many; D: TRBD1; V: TRBV7-9